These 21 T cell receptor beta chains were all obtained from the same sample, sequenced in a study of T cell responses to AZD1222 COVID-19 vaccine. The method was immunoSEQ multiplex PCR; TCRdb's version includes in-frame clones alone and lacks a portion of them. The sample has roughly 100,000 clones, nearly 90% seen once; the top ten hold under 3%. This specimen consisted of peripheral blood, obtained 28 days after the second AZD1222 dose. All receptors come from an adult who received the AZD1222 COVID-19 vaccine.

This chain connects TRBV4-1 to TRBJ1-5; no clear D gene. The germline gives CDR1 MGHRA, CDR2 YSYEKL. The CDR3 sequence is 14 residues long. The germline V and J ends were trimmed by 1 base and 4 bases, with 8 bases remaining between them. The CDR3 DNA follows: TGCGCCAGCAGCCAAGGTGGGTCAAATCAGCCCCAGCATTTT. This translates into CASSQGGSNQPQHF.

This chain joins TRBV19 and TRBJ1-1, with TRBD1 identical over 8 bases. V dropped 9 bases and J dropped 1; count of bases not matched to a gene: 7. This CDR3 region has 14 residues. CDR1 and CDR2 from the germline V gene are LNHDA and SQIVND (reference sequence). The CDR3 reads CASRGLNGNTEAFF. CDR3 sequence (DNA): TGTGCCAGCAGGGGGCTCAACGGGAACACTGAAGCTTTCTTT.

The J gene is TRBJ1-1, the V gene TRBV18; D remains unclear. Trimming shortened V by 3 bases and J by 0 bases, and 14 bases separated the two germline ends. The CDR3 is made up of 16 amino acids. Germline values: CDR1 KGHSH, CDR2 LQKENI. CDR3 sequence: CASSPLRAPLNTEAFF. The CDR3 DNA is TGTGCCAGCTCACCTTTACGGGCGCCGTTGAACACTGAAGCTTTCTTT.

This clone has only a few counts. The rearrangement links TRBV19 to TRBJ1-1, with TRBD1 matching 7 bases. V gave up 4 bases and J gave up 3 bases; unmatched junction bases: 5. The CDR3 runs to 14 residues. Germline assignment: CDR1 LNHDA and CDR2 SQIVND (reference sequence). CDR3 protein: CASSNNRGDTEAFF. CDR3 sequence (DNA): TGTGCCAGTAGTAATAACAGGGGAGACACTGAAGCTTTCTTT.

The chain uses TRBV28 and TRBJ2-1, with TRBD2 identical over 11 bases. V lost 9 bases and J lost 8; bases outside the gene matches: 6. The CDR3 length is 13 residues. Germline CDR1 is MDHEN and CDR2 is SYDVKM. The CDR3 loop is CASQTSGTYEQFF. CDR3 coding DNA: TGTGCCAGTCAGACTAGCGGGACCTATGAGCAGTTCTTC.

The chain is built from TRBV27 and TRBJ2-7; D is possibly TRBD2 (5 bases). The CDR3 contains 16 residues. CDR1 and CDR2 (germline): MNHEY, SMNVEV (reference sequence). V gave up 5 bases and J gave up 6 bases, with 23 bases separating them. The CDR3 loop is CASSPLGVSLSSEQYF. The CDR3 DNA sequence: TGTGCCAGCAGTCCCCTCGGGGTTTCCCTTTCTTCCGAGCAGTACTTC.

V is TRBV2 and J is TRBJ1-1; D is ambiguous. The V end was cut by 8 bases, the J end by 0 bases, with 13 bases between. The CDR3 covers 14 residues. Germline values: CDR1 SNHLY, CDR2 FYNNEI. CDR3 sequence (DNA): TGTGCCAGCGTGAAGGAGCGGGTGAACACTGAAGCTTTCTTT. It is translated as CASVKERVNTEAFF. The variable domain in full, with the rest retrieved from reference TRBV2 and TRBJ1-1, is EPEVTQTPSHQVTQMGQEVILRCVPISNHLYFYWYRQILGQKVEFLVSFYNNEISEKSEIFDDQFSVERPDGSNFTLKIRSTKLEDSAMYFCASVKERVNTEAFFGQGTRLTVV.

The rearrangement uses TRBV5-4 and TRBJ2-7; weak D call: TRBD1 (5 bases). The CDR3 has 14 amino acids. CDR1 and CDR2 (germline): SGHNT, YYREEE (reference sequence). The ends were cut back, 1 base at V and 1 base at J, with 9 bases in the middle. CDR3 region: CASSLTGNSYEQYF. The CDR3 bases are TGTGCCAGCAGCTTGACAGGCAATTCCTACGAGCAGTACTTC.

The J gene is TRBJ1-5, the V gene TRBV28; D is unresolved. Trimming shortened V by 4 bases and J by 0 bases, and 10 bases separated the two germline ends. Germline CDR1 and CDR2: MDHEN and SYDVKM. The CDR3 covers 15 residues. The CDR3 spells CASSSDGDSNQPQHF. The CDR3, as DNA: TGTGCCAGCAGTTCGGACGGGGATAGCAATCAGCCCCAGCATTTT.

The chain's CDR3 is CASSQIARVAAFF. CDR3 sequence (DNA): TGCGCCAGCAGCCAAATCGCTCGGGTGGCAGCTTTCTTT. The chain uses TRBV4-1 and TRBJ1-1; D remains ambiguous. This CDR3 has 13 amino acids. The V end lost 2 bases, the J end lost 10 bases, and 14 bases lay between the germline ends. Per germline, CDR1 MGHRA and CDR2 YSYEKL.

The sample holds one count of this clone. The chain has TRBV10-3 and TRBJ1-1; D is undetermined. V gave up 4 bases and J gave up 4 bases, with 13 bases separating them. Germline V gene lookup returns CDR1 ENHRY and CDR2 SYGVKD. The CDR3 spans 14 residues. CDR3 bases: TGTGCCATCAGTGTATCTCGGGATCCCACTGAAGCTTTCTTT. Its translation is CAISVSRDPTEAFF.

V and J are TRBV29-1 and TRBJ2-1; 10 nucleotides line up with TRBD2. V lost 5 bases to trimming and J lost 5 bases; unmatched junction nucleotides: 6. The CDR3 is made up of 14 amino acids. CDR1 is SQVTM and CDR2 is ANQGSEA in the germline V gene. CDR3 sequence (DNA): TGCAGCGTTCTTGGACTAGCGGTAAACAATGAGCAGTTCTTC. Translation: CSVLGLAVNNEQFF.

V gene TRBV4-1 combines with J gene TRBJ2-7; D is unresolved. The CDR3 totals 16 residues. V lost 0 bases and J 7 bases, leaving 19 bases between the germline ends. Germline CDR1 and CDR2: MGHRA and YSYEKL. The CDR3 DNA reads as TGCGCCAGCAGCCAAGAAGGAGCACAGAGAACGAGAGAGCAGTACTTC. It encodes CASSQEGAQRTREQYF.

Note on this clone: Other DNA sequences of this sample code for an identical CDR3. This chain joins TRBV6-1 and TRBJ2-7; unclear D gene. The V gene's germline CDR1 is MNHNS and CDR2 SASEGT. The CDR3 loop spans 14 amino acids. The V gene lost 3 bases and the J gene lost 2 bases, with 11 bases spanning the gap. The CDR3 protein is CASSDGIGPYEQYF. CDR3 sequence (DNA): TGTGCCAGCAGTGATGGTATAGGTCCCTACGAGCAGTACTTC.

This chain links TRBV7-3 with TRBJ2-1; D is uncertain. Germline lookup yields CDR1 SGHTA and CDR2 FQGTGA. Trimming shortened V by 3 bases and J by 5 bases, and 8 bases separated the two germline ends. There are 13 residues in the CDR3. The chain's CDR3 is CASSLSRNNEQFF. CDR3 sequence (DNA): TGTGCCAGCAGCTTGAGCAGGAACAATGAGCAGTTCTTC.

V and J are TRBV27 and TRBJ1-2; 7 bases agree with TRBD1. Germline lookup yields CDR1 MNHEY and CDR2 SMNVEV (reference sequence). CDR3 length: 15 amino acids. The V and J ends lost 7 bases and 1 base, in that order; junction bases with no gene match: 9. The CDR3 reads CASKVLSGGNYGYTF. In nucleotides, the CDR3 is TGTGCCAGCAAAGTTTTGTCAGGGGGTAACTATGGCTACACCTTC.

CDR3 sequence: CASSVASYAGLGHNEQFF. The DNA of the CDR3 is TGTGCCAGCAGCGTAGCTTCTTACGCGGGATTAGGGCACAATGAGCAGTTCTTC. The rearrangement joins TRBV9 to TRBJ2-1; tentative D call: TRBD2 (6 bases). Trimming took 0 bases from V and 5 from J, leaving 21 bases between them. CDR1 and CDR2 (germline): SGDLS, YYNGEE. CDR3 length: 18 residues.

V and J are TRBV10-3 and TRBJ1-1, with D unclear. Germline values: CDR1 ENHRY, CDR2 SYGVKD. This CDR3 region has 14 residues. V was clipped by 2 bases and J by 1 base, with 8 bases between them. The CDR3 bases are TGTGCCATCAGTGAGGCGACAACGAACACTGAAGCTTTCTTT. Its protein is CAISEATTNTEAFF.

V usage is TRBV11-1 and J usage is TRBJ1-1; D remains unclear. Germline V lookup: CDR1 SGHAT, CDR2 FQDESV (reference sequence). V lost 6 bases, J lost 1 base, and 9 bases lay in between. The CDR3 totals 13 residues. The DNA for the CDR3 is TGTGCCAGCAGTCCCACAAGGAACACTGAAGCTTTCTTT. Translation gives CASSPTRNTEAFF.

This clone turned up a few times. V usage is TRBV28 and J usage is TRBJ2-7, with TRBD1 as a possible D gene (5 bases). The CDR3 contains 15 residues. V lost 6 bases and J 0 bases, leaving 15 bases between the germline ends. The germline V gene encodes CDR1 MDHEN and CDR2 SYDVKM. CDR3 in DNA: TGTGCCAGCAGCCAGACAGAGGATAGCTCCTACGAGCAGTACTTC. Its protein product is CASSQTEDSSYEQYF.

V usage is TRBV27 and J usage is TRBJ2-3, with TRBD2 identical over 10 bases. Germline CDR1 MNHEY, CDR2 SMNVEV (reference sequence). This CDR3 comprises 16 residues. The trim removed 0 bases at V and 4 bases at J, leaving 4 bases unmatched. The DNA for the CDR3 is TGTGCCAGCAGTTTATCAGCTAGCGGGAGCCCAGATACGCAGTATTTT. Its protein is CASSLSASGSPDTQYF.